One sample yielded the 17 T cell receptor beta chains listed below, sequenced in a study of blood T cells in healthy people across ages. PCR was performed a second time for about 7 to 11 cycles using a sample-barcoded 5' primer and a J-beta primer mix. MiXCR, run by TCRdb on the 5' RACE reads, gives a single entry per CDR3 protein. The sample has about 1,800,000 distinct CDR3 sequences, roughly 28% seen once; the top ten hold 7% to 9%. Material: blood. The receptors stem from a woman aged 25 to 45 in good health.

As regards this clonotype: Germline and junction disagree at one end, which may indicate a read error. The J gene is TRBJ2-7, the V gene TRBV18; perhaps TRBD1 as D (5 bases). From germline, CDR1 is KGHSH and CDR2 LQKENI. The CDR3 loop spans 12 amino acids. CDR3 sequence: CASSPQGVERYF. The CDR3 region has the DNA TGTGCCAGCTCACCTCAGGGTGTCGAGCGGTACTTC.

The chain couples TRBV29-1 to TRBJ2-5; D assignment may be TRBD1 or TRBD2 (5 bases each). The CDR3 extends over 12 amino acids. V shed 4 bases and J shed 2 bases, with 8 bases lying between them. Germline CDR1 is SQVTM and CDR2 is ANQGSEA. The chain's CDR3 is CSVVEGQETQYF. CDR3 nucleotides: TGCAGCGTTGTAGAGGGGCAAGAGACCCAGTACTTC. The full variable domain, its missing parts supplied by reference TRBV29-1 and TRBJ2-5, is SAVISQKPSRDICQRGTSLTIQCQVDSQVTMMFWYRQQPGQSLTLIATANQGSEATYESGFVIDKFPISRPNLTFSTLTVSNMSPEDSSIYLCSVVEGQETQYFGPGTRLLVL.

This chain uses TRBV19 with TRBJ2-3; D may be TRBD1 (5 bases). This CDR3 has 14 amino acids. Germline CDR1 reads LNHDA; CDR2 reads SQIVND (reference sequence). V was shortened by 5 bases and J by 5 bases, with 14 bases between the two germline ends. As DNA, the CDR3 is TGTGCCAGTAGTGCGGACACCGCCCTAGATACGCAGTATTTT. It is translated as CASSADTALDTQYF.

Many counts were recorded for this clonotype. The rearrangement links TRBV7-6 to TRBJ1-1, with TRBD1 matching over 8 bases. CDR3 length: 20 amino acids. With V trimmed by 4 bases and J by 1 base, 20 bases remained unmatched. Germline CDR1 SGHVS, CDR2 FNYEAQ. Written as DNA, the CDR3 is TGTGCCAGCAGCTCGACCCCTGGGGGGGCAGGGGGCAGGGGGAACACTGAAGCTTTCTTT. It codes for CASSSTPGGAGGRGNTEAFF.

The chain joins TRBV28 to TRBJ2-7, with TRBD1 matching 9 bases. The CDR3 has 12 amino acids. The ends lost 9 bases at V and 7 bases at J; junction bases unmatched: 7. Germline loops: CDR1 MDHEN, CDR2 SYDVKM. The CDR3 DNA reads TGTGCCAGTCGTTTTGGGACAGGGGAGCAGTACTTC. It yields the protein CASRFGTGEQYF.

This clonotype was counted a single time. This chain links TRBV12-3 or TRBV12-4 with TRBJ1-5; D perhaps matches TRBD1 (5 bases). There are 17 residues in the CDR3. V was pared by 5 bases and J by 5 bases, with 22 bases between. The CDR3 here is CASSRWGVPRGDQPQHF. The CDR3 DNA is TGTGCCAGCAGTAGGTGGGGGGTTCCTAGAGGCGATCAGCCCCAGCATTTT.

The chain combines TRBV12-3 or TRBV12-4 with TRBJ2-2; D might be TRBD2 (5 bases). The CDR3 spans 13 residues. V was trimmed by 11 bases and J by 2 bases, leaving 12 bases between them. The chain's CDR3 is CACRGVNTGELFF. Here the CDR3 DNA reads TGTGCCTGCCGGGGAGTAAACACCGGGGAGCTGTTTTTT.

The sample holds a few counts of this clonotype. The gene calls are TRBV6-6 and TRBJ2-5; 8 bases match TRBD2. The CDR3 runs 16 residues. Germline lookup yields CDR1 MNHNY and CDR2 SVGAGI (reference sequence). Trimming took 0 bases from V and 1 from J; bases not matched to a gene: 4. The CDR3 reads CASSYSREGLQETQYF. CDR3 nucleotides: TGTGCCAGCAGTTACTCCCGGGAGGGCCTCCAAGAGACCCAGTACTTC.

This clonotype was seen repeatedly, ten times or more. The chain links TRBV6-5 to TRBJ2-7; the D gene is possibly TRBD2 (5 bases). Germline CDR1 is MNHEY and CDR2 is SVGAGI. Between the trimmed V and J ends, which lost 5 bases and 3 bases, there was a span of 11 bases. The CDR3 contains 13 residues. The chain's CDR3 is CASSPGEIYEQYF. In DNA, the CDR3 is TGTGCCAGCAGTCCTGGGGAGATCTACGAGCAGTACTTC.

The gene calls are TRBV11-3 and TRBJ2-3; maybe TRBD2 (5 bases). Germline CDR1 and CDR2: SGHNT and YENEEA. V lost 5 bases to trimming and J lost 5 bases, with 17 bases between them. The CDR3 runs 15 residues. CDR3 sequence reads: CASSPGLRQLDTQYF. As DNA, the CDR3 is TGTGCCAGCAGCCCAGGACTCCGCCAATTAGATACGCAGTATTTT.

This clonotype was seen more than once but under ten times. The rearrangement uses TRBV18 and TRBJ2-7; 9 bases fit TRBD1. Germline V gene lookup returns CDR1 KGHSH and CDR2 LQKENI. The CDR3 extends over 15 amino acids. V lost 8 bases, J lost 2 bases, and 10 bases stayed unmatched. CDR3 region: CASQGTGTSPYEQYF. In DNA form, the CDR3 reads TGTGCCAGCCAAGGGACAGGGACTTCTCCCTACGAGCAGTACTTC.

The chain combines TRBV2 with TRBJ1-1, with D tentatively TRBD1 (6 bases). The CDR3 consists of 15 residues. The V and J ends lost 7 bases and 3 bases respectively, with 18 bases between them. Germline CDR1 reads SNHLY; CDR2 reads FYNNEI. As DNA, the CDR3 is TGTGCCAGCACGGAGACCTCGACAGGTTACACTGAAGCTTTCTTT. Its translation is CASTETSTGYTEAFF.

There are many counts of this clonotype. Germline is not matched at one junction end, which may reflect a read error. V is TRBV5-1 and J is TRBJ2-7; no reliable D call. The germline V gene has CDR1 SGHRS and CDR2 YFSETQ. This CDR3 has 12 residues. The CDR3 DNA reads TGTGCCAGCTCACCAGACGGCTACGAGCAGTACTTC. As protein: CASSPDGYEQYF. Full variable domain (missing parts from reference TRBV5-1 and TRBJ2-7): KAGVTQTPRYLIKTRGQQVTLSCSPISGHRSVSWYQQTPGQGLQFLFEYFSETQRNKGNFPGRFSGRQFSNSRSEMNVSTLELGDSALYLCASSPDGYEQYFGPGTRLTVT.

The sample holds a few counts of this clonotype. The chain is built from TRBV5-1 and TRBJ2-7, with 7 bases lining up with TRBD2. Per the germline V gene, CDR1 is SGHRS and CDR2 is YFSETQ. J was trimmed by 2 bases and V by 3 bases; bases with no gene match: 8. This CDR3 region has 15 residues. This CDR3 reads CASSSYGGGTYEQYF. The CDR3, as DNA: TGCGCCAGCAGCTCGTATGGGGGAGGGACCTACGAGCAGTACTTC.

The chain has TRBV5-1 and TRBJ2-3; TRBD2 agrees at 10 bases. V dropped 4 bases and J dropped 2; count of bases not matched to a gene: 7. This CDR3 has 16 amino acids. Germline values: CDR1 SGHRS, CDR2 YFSETQ. The CDR3 DNA reads TGCGCCAGCAGCAACAGCGGGGGGGACAACACAGATACGCAGTATTTT. Translating it yields CASSNSGGDNTDTQYF.

The gene calls are TRBV5-4 and TRBJ1-5; D is unresolved. CDR1 is SGHNT and CDR2 is YYREEE in the germline V gene (reference sequence). CDR3 size: 14 residues. Trimming removed 4 bases at V and 4 bases at J, with 12 bases between. CDR3 nucleotides: TGTGCCAGCAGCGACGAGGGCAGGAATCAGCCCCAGCATTTT. This encodes CASSDEGRNQPQHF. Filled out from reference TRBV5-4 and TRBJ1-5, the complete variable domain reads ETGVTQSPTHLIKTRGQQVTLRCSSQSGHNTVSWYQQALGQGPQFIFQYYREEENGRGNFPPRFSGLQFPNYSSELNVNALELDDSALYLCASSDEGRNQPQHFGDGTRLSIL.

The table lists this clonotype with many counts. The rearrangement uses TRBV6-5 and TRBJ2-7; TRBD1 agrees at 10 bases. This CDR3 is 15 amino acids long. Germline values: CDR1 MNHEY, CDR2 SVGAGI. J gave up 7 bases and V 3 bases, and 9 bases lay outside the gene matches. The CDR3 loop is CASSYGDRGFREQYF. The CDR3 bases are TGTGCCAGCAGTTATGGGGACAGGGGTTTTCGGGAGCAGTACTTC.